The 23 T cell receptor beta chains reported below all come from one sample, sequenced in a study of cytomegalovirus exposure and HLA in healthy donors. In the PCR, 60 Vbeta and 13 Jbeta primers were used. Generated by immunoSEQ multiplex PCR, the TCRdb table keeps only in-frame clones and is missing some. The table records more than 85,000 clones, around four fifths of them present only once. Sequencing was done on a sample of PBMCs. The receptor set was obtained from a woman in her thirties or forties in good health and CMV-seropositive.

This clone was seen a single time. The chain uses TRBV5-1 and TRBJ2-5, with D perhaps matching TRBD2 (6 bases). The CDR3 is 14 residues long. Trimming shortened V by 4 bases and J by 2 bases, and 12 bases separated the two germline ends. Germline CDR1 and CDR2: SGHRS and YFSETQ. In DNA, the CDR3 is TGCGCCAGCAGCATACCGGGACTGCAAGAGACCCAGTACTTC. Protein: CASSIPGLQETQYF.

The rearrangement joins TRBV19 to TRBJ2-7; 10 bases fit TRBD2. Germline V lookup: CDR1 LNHDA, CDR2 SQIVND (reference sequence). The CDR3 is made up of 16 amino acids. The ends lost 6 bases at V and 5 bases at J; junction bases unmatched: 13. Written as DNA, the CDR3 is TGTGCCAGTAGGCCCAGCGGGAGGGCCCTCTTCGACGAGCAGTACTTC. Translation: CASRPSGRALFDEQYF.

V and J are TRBV28 and TRBJ1-6; D perhaps matches TRBD1 (6 bases). Looked up from germline, CDR1 is MDHEN and CDR2 is SYDVKM. This CDR3 contains 14 residues. Trimming pared 1 base from V and 7 bases from J, leaving 8 bases between. The DNA of the CDR3 is TGTGCCAGCAGTTTATTGCAGGGGAATTCACCCCTCCACTTT. Translated, it gives CASSLLQGNSPLHF.

The chain links TRBV7-9 to TRBJ2-5; TRBD1 agrees at 10 bases. Germline CDR1 SEHNR, CDR2 FQNEAQ (reference sequence). Trimming took 2 bases from V and 5 from J; bases not matched to a gene: 8. The length of the CDR3 is 16 residues. The CDR3 DNA is TGTGCCAGCAGCTTAAAGAGACAGGGGGCTGGGGAGACCCAGTACTTC. As protein: CASSLKRQGAGETQYF.

V gene TRBV5-1 combines with J gene TRBJ1-2; 9 nucleotides line up with TRBD1. The germline V gene has CDR1 SGHRS and CDR2 YFSETQ. The CDR3 consists of 16 residues. Trimming removed 7 bases from V and 4 bases from J; junction bases left unmatched: 14. The CDR3 sequence is CASDLTRDRDAYGYTF. Written as DNA, the CDR3 is TGCGCCAGCGATTTGACCCGGGACAGGGATGCCTATGGCTACACCTTC.

The chain is built from TRBV5-1 and TRBJ2-5; the match to TRBD1 covers 8 bases. The CDR3 is made up of 17 amino acids. V was clipped by 4 bases and J by 3 bases; unmatched bases: 14. The germline V gene has CDR1 SGHRS and CDR2 YFSETQ. The CDR3 coding sequence is TGCGCCAGCAGCCCCTCCCCTGGAGACAGGGGCAAAGAGACCCAGTACTTC. Its translation is CASSPSPGDRGKETQYF.

The V and J genes are TRBV5-5 and TRBJ1-2; no clear D gene. The germline V gene has CDR1 SGHKS and CDR2 YYEKEE (reference sequence). V was trimmed by 0 bases and J by 4 bases, leaving 13 bases between them. This CDR3 is built from 15 residues. The CDR3 DNA follows: TGTGCCAGCAGCTTGGATCACTCAGGCCGCTATGGCTACACCTTC. The encoded protein is CASSLDHSGRYGYTF.

The V call is TRBV27, the J call TRBJ2-7, with 7 bases matching TRBD1. J was trimmed by 6 bases and V by 8 bases; bases with no gene match: 7. CDR3 size: 12 residues. Germline CDR1 and CDR2: MNHEY and SMNVEV (reference sequence). Here the CDR3 DNA reads TGTGCCAGCTCAATGACAGGGCTCGAGCAGTACTTC. It encodes CASSMTGLEQYF.

The sample holds a few counts of this clone. This sequence joins TRBV5-1 and TRBJ2-7; D gene ambiguous. The CDR3 extends over 14 amino acids. Deletions cut 1 base from V and 0 bases from J, with 8 bases between. Germline loops: CDR1 SGHRS, CDR2 YFSETQ. The CDR3 loop reads CASSLFDNSYEQYF. The CDR3 DNA reads as TGCGCCAGCAGCTTGTTCGACAACTCCTACGAGCAGTACTTC. Looking up the rest from reference TRBV5-1 and TRBJ2-7 gives the full variable domain: KAGVTQTPRYLIKTRGQQVTLSCSPISGHRSVSWYQQTPGQGLQFLFEYFSETQRNKGNFPGRFSGRQFSNSRSEMNVSTLELGDSALYLCASSLFDNSYEQYFGPGTRLTVT.

V usage is TRBV27 and J usage is TRBJ2-7; TRBD2 is a possible D gene (6 bases). Trimming pared 2 bases from V and 6 bases from J, leaving 11 bases between. The CDR3 totals 13 residues. Per germline, CDR1 MNHEY and CDR2 SMNVEV (reference sequence). DNA for the CDR3: TGTGCCAGCAGTTTAATGCGGGGCGCCGAGCAGTACTTC. This translates into CASSLMRGAEQYF.

The CDR3 nucleotides read TGTGCCAGCAGTTTATACGGGGATGACTACGAGCAGTACTTC. Its translation: CASSLYGDDYEQYF. The chain joins TRBV27 to TRBJ2-7, with D perhaps TRBD2 (5 bases). Trimming stripped 1 base from V and 3 bases from J, with 10 bases between. The CDR3 contains 14 residues. Germline V gene sequence: CDR1 MNHEY, CDR2 SMNVEV (reference sequence).

The chain joins TRBV7-9 to TRBJ1-1; D is unclear. There are 14 residues in the CDR3. Trimming cost V 7 bases and J 3 bases, with 15 bases left between them. Germline CDR1 is SEHNR and CDR2 is FQNEAQ (reference sequence). CDR3 DNA: TGTGCCAGCACCTCAGGTGGTATGGACACTGAAGCTTTCTTT. Translated, it gives CASTSGGMDTEAFF.

This chain links TRBV5-1 with TRBJ2-5; 14 bases match TRBD2. The CDR3 totals 18 residues. V shed 3 bases and J 2 bases; nucleotides not matched to a gene: 9. CDR1 is SGHRS, CDR2 YFSETQ, per germline. The CDR3, as DNA: TGCGCCAGCAGCTCCGGACTAGCGGGAGGCACACTTCAAGAGACCCAGTACTTC. This sequence encodes CASSSGLAGGTLQETQYF.

The chain combines TRBV28 with TRBJ2-6; 7 positions match TRBD1. Germline V gene lookup returns CDR1 MDHEN and CDR2 SYDVKM. V lost 6 bases to trimming and J lost 0 bases; unmatched junction nucleotides: 11. This CDR3 contains 18 residues. For the CDR3, the DNA is TGTGCCAGCAGCTACGAGACAGGGTTTAGCTCTGGGGCCAACGTCCTGACTTTC. This translates into CASSYETGFSSGANVLTF. Full variable domain (missing parts from reference TRBV28 and TRBJ2-6): DVKVTQSSRYLVKRTGEKVFLECVQDMDHENMFWYRQDPGLGLRLIYFSYDVKMKEKGDIPEGYSVSREKKERFSLILESASTNQTSMYLCASSYETGFSSGANVLTFGAGSRLTVL.

The CDR3 sequence: CASSLGASNTEAFF. CDR3 in DNA: TGCGCCAGCAGCTTGGGGGCCTCGAACACTGAAGCTTTCTTT. This chain joins TRBV5-1 and TRBJ1-1; D is unclear. Germline CDR1 and CDR2: SGHRS and YFSETQ. V lost 0 bases, J lost 1 base, and 7 bases lay in between. The CDR3 contains 14 residues.

The chain has TRBV21-1 and TRBJ2-2; the D call of TRBD1 is as the table states it, not checked on the DNA. TRBV21-1 has pseudogene status. CDR3 length equals 14 residues. Here the CDR3 reads CASSPTGNTGELFF. For the CDR3, the DNA is TGTGCCAGCAGCCCTACAGGGAACACCGGGGAGCTGTTTTTT.

This chain uses TRBV2 with TRBJ2-7; 9 bases align to TRBD1. The trim removed 5 bases at V and 2 bases at J, leaving 7 bases unmatched. Per the germline V gene, CDR1 is SNHLY and CDR2 is FYNNEI. The CDR3 extends over 15 amino acids. CDR3 sequence: CASSNPGQGTYEQYF. The CDR3 nucleotides are TGTGCCAGCAGTAACCCGGGACAGGGTACCTACGAGCAGTACTTC.

The chain uses TRBV29-1 and TRBJ2-7, with a weak D call TRBD1 (5 bases). The ends were cut back, 4 bases at V and 1 base at J, with 11 bases in the middle. The germline V gene has CDR1 SQVTM and CDR2 ANQGSEA. The CDR3 is 13 residues long. CDR3 residues: CSVVQGTSYEQYF. The CDR3 DNA sequence: TGCAGCGTTGTCCAGGGAACGTCCTACGAGCAGTACTTC.

This chain links TRBV7-6 with TRBJ1-1; D possibly corresponds to TRBD1 (5 bases). V dropped 4 bases and J dropped 4 bases, with 7 bases sitting between them. Germline CDR1 is SGHVS and CDR2 is FNYEAQ. The CDR3 consists of 12 residues. The CDR3 DNA follows: TGTGCCAGCAGCTCGGGGGTCACTGAAGCTTTCTTT. Translated: CASSSGVTEAFF.

This chain uses TRBV29-1 with TRBJ2-5, with D perhaps matching TRBD1 (6 bases). This CDR3 is 14 amino acids long. V lost 4 bases, J lost 4 bases, and 16 bases lay in between. From germline, CDR1 is SQVTM and CDR2 ANQGSEA. The CDR3 nucleotides read TGCAGCGTTGGGCCCTCAGGGGTGGGAGAGACCCAGTACTTC. Its translation: CSVGPSGVGETQYF. The full variable domain, with the rest looked up from reference TRBV29-1 and TRBJ2-5, is SAVISQKPSRDICQRGTSLTIQCQVDSQVTMMFWYRQQPGQSLTLIATANQGSEATYESGFVIDKFPISRPNLTFSTLTVSNMSPEDSSIYLCSVGPSGVGETQYFGPGTRLLVL.

CDR3 DNA: TGCAGCGTTGTTGGCACTAATAGCAATCAGCCCCAGCATTTT. This encodes CSVVGTNSNQPQHF. V is TRBV29-1 and J is TRBJ1-5; D gene uncertain. The CDR3 spans 14 residues. Looked up from germline, CDR1 is SQVTM and CDR2 is ANQGSEA. Trimming removed 4 bases at V and 0 bases at J, with 10 bases between.

Here the CDR3 reads CASSSRGGTYEQYF. The CDR3 region has the DNA TGTGCCAGCAGCTCACGGGGGGGGACCTACGAGCAGTACTTC. The chain couples TRBV7-2 to TRBJ2-7, with 8 bases aligning to TRBD2. The V segment lost 4 bases and the J segment 2 bases; nucleotides outside the gene matches: 4. The CDR3 runs 14 residues. CDR1 and CDR2 from the germline V gene are SGHTA and FQGNSA.

In its sample, this clone was seen a few times. The V gene is TRBV15, the J gene TRBJ1-1; D is uncertain. CDR1 and CDR2 from the germline V gene are LNHNV and YYDKDF (reference sequence). V gave up 0 bases and J gave up 3 bases, with 11 bases separating them. This CDR3 has 15 amino acids. This CDR3 reads CATSRDRGGDTEAFF. In nucleotides, the CDR3 is TGTGCCACCAGCAGAGATCGGGGAGGAGACACTGAAGCTTTCTTT.